This is a list of T cell receptor beta chains from one sample in a study of cytomegalovirus exposure and HLA in healthy donors. TCRdb's copy holds only in-frame clones and misses some; the assay was immunoSEQ multiplex PCR. Altogether about 150,000 clones are present, around four fifths being singletons, with the ten largest covering 3% to 3.5%. The material sequenced was PBMCs. All receptors come from a male donor in good health and CMV-seronegative. Each CDR3 is given with its conserved first and last residue. The D gene is left open where the match is weak. For some rows the clone size is stated as once, few or many, or as a class when expanded; others skip it.

TRBV9	TRBJ2-3	TRBD2	-	CASSSPSGGGKKPDTQYF	TGTGCCAGCAGCTCCCCCAGCGGGGGGGGGAAAAAACCAGATACGCAGTATTTT
TRBV7-6	TRBJ2-3	-	-	CASSSPGLVLPSTDTQYF	TGTGCCAGCAGCTCTCCGGGACTCGTCCTACCTAGCACAGATACGCAGTATTTT
TRBV6-5	TRBJ2-1	TRBD1	-	CASSYGGQGAYNEQFF	TGTGCCAGCAGTTACGGGGGACAGGGAGCTTACAATGAGCAGTTCTTC
TRBV19	TRBJ2-5	TRBD1	-	CASRPKGGTGGEETQYF	TGTGCCAGTAGACCTAAAGGCGGGACAGGGGGCGAAGAGACCCAGTACTTC
TRBV6-5	TRBJ1-1	-	-	CASSPGGTWATEAFF	TGTGCCAGCAGTCCGGGAGGCACTTGGGCCACTGAAGCTTTCTTT
TRBV27	TRBJ1-2	TRBD1	once	CASSSQGATGSGYTF	TGTGCCAGCAGTTCCCAGGGGGCGACAGGCTCTGGCTACACCTTC
TRBV6-5	TRBJ1-4	-	-	CASSPGGHDNEKLFF	TGTGCCAGCAGCCCCGGGGGTCATGATAATGAAAAACTGTTTTTT
TRBV6-4	TRBJ2-1	TRBD2	-	CASSWTSGRYNEQFF	TGTGCCAGCAGCTGGACTAGCGGGAGATACAATGAGCAGTTCTTC
TRBV28	TRBJ1-2	TRBD1	-	CASHIPTGGNYGYTF	TGTGCCAGCCATATACCGACAGGGGGTAACTATGGCTACACCTTC
TRBV4-1	TRBJ1-1	TRBD1	-	CASSRITRGRDTEAFF	TGCGCCAGCAGCCGCATTACGAGGGGGCGGGACACTGAAGCTTTCTTT
TRBV6-6	TRBJ2-7	TRBD1	-	CASSRTLRDSYEQYF	TGTGCCAGCAGTCGAACGCTACGGGACAGCTACGAGCAGTACTTC
TRBV7-6	TRBJ1-1	-	few	CASSSGGDTEAFF	TGTGCCAGCAGCTCGGGGGGGGACACTGAAGCTTTCTTT
TRBV5-5	TRBJ1-1	-	-	CASTRGRGITEAFF	TGTGCCAGCACCAGGGGCAGGGGCATTACTGAAGCTTTCTTT
TRBV4-3	TRBJ2-6	-	-	CASSQFTGTGANVLTF	TGCGCCAGCAGCCAATTTACGGGGACTGGGGCCAACGTCCTGACTTTC
TRBV5-8	TRBJ1-5	-	-	CASSYVQGRQPQHF	TGTGCCAGCAGCTATGTGCAGGGCCGGCAGCCCCAGCATTTT
TRBV2	TRBJ2-1	TRBD2	-	CASSDVGGGSYNEQFF	TGTGCCAGCAGTGATGTTGGGGGGGGGTCCTACAATGAGCAGTTCTTC
TRBV5-1	TRBJ2-7	TRBD1	-	CASNQGTGGGYYEQYF	TGCGCCAGCAATCAAGGGACAGGGGGGGGTTACTACGAGCAGTACTTC
TRBV5-1	TRBJ1-2	-	once	CASSLGGGPGYGYTF	TGCGCCAGCAGCCTTGGGGGAGGTCCCGGCTATGGCTACACCTTC